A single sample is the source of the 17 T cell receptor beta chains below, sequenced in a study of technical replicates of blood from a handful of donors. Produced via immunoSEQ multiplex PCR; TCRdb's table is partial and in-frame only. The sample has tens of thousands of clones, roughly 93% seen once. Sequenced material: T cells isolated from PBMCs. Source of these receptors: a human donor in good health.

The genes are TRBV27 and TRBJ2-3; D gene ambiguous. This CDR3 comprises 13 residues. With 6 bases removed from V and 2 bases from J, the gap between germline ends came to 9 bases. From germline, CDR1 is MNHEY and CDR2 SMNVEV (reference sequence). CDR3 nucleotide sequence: TGTGCCAGCAGCACACATTCCACAGATACGCAGTATTTT. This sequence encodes CASSTHSTDTQYF.

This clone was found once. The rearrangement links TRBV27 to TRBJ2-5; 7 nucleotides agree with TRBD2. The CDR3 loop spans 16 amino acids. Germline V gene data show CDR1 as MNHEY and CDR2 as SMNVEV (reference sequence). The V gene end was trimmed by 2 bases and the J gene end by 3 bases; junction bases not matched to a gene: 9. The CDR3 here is CASSLSISAGEETQYF. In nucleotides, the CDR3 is TGTGCCAGCAGTTTAAGTATCAGCGCGGGAGAAGAGACCCAGTACTTC.

The CDR3 loop reads CASSAMTSDYNEQFF. In nucleotides, the CDR3 is TGTGCCAGTAGTGCCATGACTAGCGATTACAATGAGCAGTTCTTC. The V and J genes are TRBV19 and TRBJ2-1; 8 nucleotides match TRBD2. V was pared by 5 bases and J by 4 bases, with 7 bases of the junction left unmatched. The CDR3 totals 15 residues. CDR1 and CDR2 (germline): LNHDA, SQIVND (reference sequence).

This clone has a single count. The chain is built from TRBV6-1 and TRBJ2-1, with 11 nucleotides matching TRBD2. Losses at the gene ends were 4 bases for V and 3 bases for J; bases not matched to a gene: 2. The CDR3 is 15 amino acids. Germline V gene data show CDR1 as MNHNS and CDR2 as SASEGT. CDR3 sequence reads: CASSGGTSGYNEQFF. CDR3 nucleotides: TGTGCCAGCAGTGGGGGGACTAGCGGCTACAATGAGCAGTTCTTC.

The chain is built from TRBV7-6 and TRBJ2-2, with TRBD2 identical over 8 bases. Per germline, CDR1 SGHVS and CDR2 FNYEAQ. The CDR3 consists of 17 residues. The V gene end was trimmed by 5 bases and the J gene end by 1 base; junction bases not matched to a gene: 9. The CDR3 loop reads CASSPPWTSLNTGELFF. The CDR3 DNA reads TGTGCCAGCAGCCCTCCGTGGACTAGCCTGAACACCGGGGAGCTGTTTTTT.

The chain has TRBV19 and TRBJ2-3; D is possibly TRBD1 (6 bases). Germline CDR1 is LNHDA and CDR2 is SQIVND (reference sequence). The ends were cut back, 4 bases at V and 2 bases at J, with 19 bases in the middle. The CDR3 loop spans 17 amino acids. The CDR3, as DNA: TGTGCCAGTAGTACAAAACCGGGACATCGACTCACAGATACGCAGTATTTT. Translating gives CASSTKPGHRLTDTQYF.

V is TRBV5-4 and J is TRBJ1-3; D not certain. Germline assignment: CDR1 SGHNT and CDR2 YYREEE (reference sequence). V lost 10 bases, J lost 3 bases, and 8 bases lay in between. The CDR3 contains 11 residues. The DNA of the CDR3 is TGTGCCTGCGGACTTGGAAACACCATATATTTT. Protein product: CACGLGNTIYF.

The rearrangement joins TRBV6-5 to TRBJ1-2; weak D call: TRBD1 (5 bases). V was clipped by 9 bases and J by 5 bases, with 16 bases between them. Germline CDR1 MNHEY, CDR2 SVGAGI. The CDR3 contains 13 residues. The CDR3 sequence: CASSPGLVYGYTF. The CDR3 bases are TGTGCCAGTAGCCCGGGACTGGTATATGGCTACACCTTC.

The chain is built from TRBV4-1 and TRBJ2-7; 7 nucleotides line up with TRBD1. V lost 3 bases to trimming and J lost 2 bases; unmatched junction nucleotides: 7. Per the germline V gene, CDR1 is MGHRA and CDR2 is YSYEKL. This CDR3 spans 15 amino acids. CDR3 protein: CASSQDRDSTYEQYF. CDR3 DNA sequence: TGCGCCAGCAGCCAGGACCGGGACAGTACCTACGAGCAGTACTTC.

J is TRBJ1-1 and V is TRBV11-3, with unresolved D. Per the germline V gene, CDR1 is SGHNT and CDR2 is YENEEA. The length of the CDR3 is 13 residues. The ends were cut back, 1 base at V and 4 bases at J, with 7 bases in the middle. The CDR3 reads CASSLGAGTEAFF. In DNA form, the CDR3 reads TGTGCCAGCAGCTTAGGGGCGGGCACTGAAGCTTTCTTT.

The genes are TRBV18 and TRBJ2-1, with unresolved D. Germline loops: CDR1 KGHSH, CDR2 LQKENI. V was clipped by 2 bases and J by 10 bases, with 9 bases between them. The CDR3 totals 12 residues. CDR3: CASSPTSREQFF. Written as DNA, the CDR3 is TGTGCCAGCTCACCAACCTCCAGAGAGCAGTTCTTC.

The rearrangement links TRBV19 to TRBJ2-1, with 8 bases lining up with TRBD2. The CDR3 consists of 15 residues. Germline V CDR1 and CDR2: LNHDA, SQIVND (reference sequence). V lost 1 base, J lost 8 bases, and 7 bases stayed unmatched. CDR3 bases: TGTGCCAGTAGTATAGTAGCGGGAAATTTCTATGAGCAGTTCTTC. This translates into CASSIVAGNFYEQFF. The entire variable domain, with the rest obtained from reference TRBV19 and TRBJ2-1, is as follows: DGGITQSPKYLFRKEGQNVTLSCEQNLNHDAMYWYRQDPGQGLRLIYYSQIVNDFQKGDIAEGYSVSREKKESFPLTVTSAQKNPTAFYLCASSIVAGNFYEQFFGPGTRLTVL.

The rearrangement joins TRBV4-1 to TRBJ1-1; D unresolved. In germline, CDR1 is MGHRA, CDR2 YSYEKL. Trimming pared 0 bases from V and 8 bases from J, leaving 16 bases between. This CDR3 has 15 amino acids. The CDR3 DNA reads TGCGCCAGCAGCCAAGACTCAAAGCGTAGCAGCGAAGCTTTCTTT. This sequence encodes CASSQDSKRSSEAFF.

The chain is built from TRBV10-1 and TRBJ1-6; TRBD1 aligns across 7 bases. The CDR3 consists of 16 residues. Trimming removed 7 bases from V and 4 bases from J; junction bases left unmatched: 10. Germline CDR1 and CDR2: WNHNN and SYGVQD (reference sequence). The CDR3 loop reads CASIPGQIFYNSPLHF. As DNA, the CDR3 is TGCGCCAGCATCCCGGGACAGATTTTTTATAATTCACCCCTCCACTTT.

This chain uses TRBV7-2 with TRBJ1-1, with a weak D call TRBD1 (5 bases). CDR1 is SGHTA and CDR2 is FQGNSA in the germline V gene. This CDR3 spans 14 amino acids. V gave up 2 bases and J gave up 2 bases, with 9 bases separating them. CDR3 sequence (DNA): TGTGCCAGCAGCTTATGGGGGGTAAACACTGAAGCTTTCTTT. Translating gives CASSLWGVNTEAFF. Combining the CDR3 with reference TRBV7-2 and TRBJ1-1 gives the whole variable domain GAGVSQSPSNKVTEKGKDVELRCDPISGHTALYWYRQSLGQGLEFLIYFQGNSAPDKSGLPSDRFSAERTGGSVSTLTIQRTQQEDSAVYLCASSLWGVNTEAFFGQGTRLTVV.

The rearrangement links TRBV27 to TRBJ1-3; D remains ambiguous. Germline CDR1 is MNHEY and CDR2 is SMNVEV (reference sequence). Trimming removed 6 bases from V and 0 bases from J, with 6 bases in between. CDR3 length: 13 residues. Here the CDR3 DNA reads TGTGCCAGCAGGACATTCTCTGGAAACACCATATATTTT. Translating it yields CASRTFSGNTIYF.

The CDR3 loop reads CASSLGSGTYEQYF. The CDR3 DNA is TGCGCCAGCAGCTTGGGGAGCGGCACCTACGAGCAGTACTTC. This sequence joins TRBV5-1 and TRBJ2-7; D possibly corresponds to TRBD2 (5 bases). There are 14 residues in the CDR3. V lost 0 bases to trimming and J lost 2 bases, with 9 bases between them. CDR1 is SGHRS and CDR2 is YFSETQ in the germline V gene. Using reference TRBV5-1 and TRBJ2-7 for the parts outside the CDR3, the full variable domain is KAGVTQTPRYLIKTRGQQVTLSCSPISGHRSVSWYQQTPGQGLQFLFEYFSETQRNKGNFPGRFSGRQFSNSRSEMNVSTLELGDSALYLCASSLGSGTYEQYFGPGTRLTVT.